These T cell receptor beta chains were read from a single sample in a study of regulatory T cells in long-lasting Graves disease. TCRdb used MiXCR to reprocess the multiplex PCR reads, holding one entry per CDR3 protein. The sample lists hundreds of thousands of distinct CDR3 sequences, less than 20% occurring once. Here the sequenced sample was peripheral blood mononuclear cells (PBMCs), taken when the disease was refractory, from a patient treated with antithyroid drugs. All receptors come from a female donor with Graves disease. Both conserved end residues are part of each CDR3.

>TRBV20-1|TRBJ2-5
CSARVASRGSETQYF
>TRBV2|TRBJ2-4
CASSRDHGSKNIQYF
>TRBV4-1|TRBJ1-1
CASSQGAQGDTEAFF
>TRBV6-5|TRBJ1-4
CASSSPTGIREKLFF
>TRBV18|TRBJ1-2
CASSPPNTKALNYGYTF
>TRBV10-3|TRBJ1-1
CATKTDRVRNTEALF
>TRBV28|TRBJ1-4
CASSKHDRNEKLFF
>TRBV12-3/TRBV12-4|TRBJ1-1
CASGQGATEAFF
>TRBV3-1|TRBJ1-1
CASSRGPHEAFF
>TRBV7-9|TRBJ2-5
CASSLGGGNQETQYF
>TRBV12-3/TRBV12-4|TRBJ1-2
CASTLRGDGYGYTF
>TRBV7-2|TRBJ2-7
CASSFGTGKLYEQYF
>TRBV7-9|TRBJ1-5
CASSLDGDRYQPQHF
>TRBV30|TRBJ1-2
CAWSHGGSYTF
>TRBV30|TRBJ2-2
CAGGVGSNTGELFF
>TRBV5-1|TRBJ2-2
CASSTPGPTNTGELFF
>TRBV30|TRBJ2-7
CAYGTAVVGEQYF
>TRBV5-1|TRBJ1-6
CASSLSGAGSPLHF
>TRBV12-3/TRBV12-4|TRBJ1-5
CASSPRPGTSNQPQHF
>TRBV6-1|TRBJ1-5
CASSLPGNQPQHF